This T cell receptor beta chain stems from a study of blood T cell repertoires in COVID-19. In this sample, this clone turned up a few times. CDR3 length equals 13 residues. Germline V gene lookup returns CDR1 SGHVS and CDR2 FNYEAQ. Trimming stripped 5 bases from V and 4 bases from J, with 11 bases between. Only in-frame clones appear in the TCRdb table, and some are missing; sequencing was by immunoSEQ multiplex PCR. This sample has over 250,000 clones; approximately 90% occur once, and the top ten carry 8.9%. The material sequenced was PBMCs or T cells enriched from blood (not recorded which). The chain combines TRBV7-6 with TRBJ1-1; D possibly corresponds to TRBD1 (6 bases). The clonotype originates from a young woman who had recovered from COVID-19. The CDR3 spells CASSPSRGTEAFF. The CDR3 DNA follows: TGTGCCAGCAGCCCCTCCAGGGGCACTGAAGCTTTCTTT.